Below are 21 T cell receptor beta chains sequenced from a single sample in a study of blood T cells in healthy people across ages. Sample-barcoded 5' priming and a J-beta primer mix drove a second PCR of roughly 6 to 12 cycles. TCRdb fed the 5' RACE reads into MiXCR, producing one record per CDR3 protein. The sample has 700,000 or so distinct CDR3 sequences, approximately 40% seen once. The sample taken for sequencing was blood. Receptor source: a man at least 80 years old in good health.

The chain links TRBV6-2 or TRBV6-3 to TRBJ1-2; 7 bases are a match to TRBD1. The CDR3 has 15 residues. Germline lookup yields CDR1 MNHEY and CDR2 SVGEGT. The CDR3 DNA is TGTGCTAGCCAAGAGAGGGGGCGCCTCTACTATGGCTACACCTTC. Encoded protein: CASQERGRLYYGYTF.

The rearrangement uses TRBV27 and TRBJ2-3, with D possibly being TRBD1 or TRBD2 (5 bases each). The CDR3 contains 17 residues. The V gene's germline CDR1 is MNHEY and CDR2 SMNVEV (reference sequence). V lost 3 bases to trimming and J lost 2 bases, with 18 bases between them. The CDR3 reads CASSFNSGASDTDTQYF. CDR3 coding DNA: TGTGCCAGCAGTTTTAATTCCGGGGCCTCAGACACAGATACGCAGTATTTT.

This chain connects TRBV7-2 to TRBJ2-1; tentatively, D is TRBD2 (7 bases). V lost 0 bases and J lost 9, with 9 bases in between. CDR1 SGHTA and CDR2 FQGNSA come from the germline V gene. The CDR3 is 13 amino acids. The CDR3 DNA reads as TGTGCCAGCAGCTTAGCGGGAGGGGGTGAGCAGTTCTTC. It codes for CASSLAGGGEQFF.

The gene calls are TRBV20-1 and TRBJ1-2; D perhaps matches TRBD1 (6 bases). The germline CDR1 and CDR2 sequences are DFQATT and SNEGSKA (reference sequence). The CDR3 consists of 13 residues. Trimming removed 4 bases from V and 9 bases from J, with 18 bases in between. CDR3 coding DNA: TGCAGTGCTACCCCACCAGGGGCAGGTAGCTACACCTTC. This gives the protein CSATPPGAGSYTF.

The CDR3 coding sequence is TGCAGTTCCGGGACTAGAGACACCGGGGAGCTGTTTTTT. Its protein product is CSSGTRDTGELFF. This rearrangement joins TRBV20-1 to TRBJ2-2, with 8 positions matching TRBD2. V gave up 8 bases and J gave up 3 bases; unmatched junction bases: 5. From germline, CDR1 is DFQATT and CDR2 SNEGSKA (reference sequence). This CDR3 has 13 amino acids.

This clonotype came up many times. This chain links TRBV10-3 with TRBJ2-5; 8 bases align to TRBD1. The CDR3 length is 15 residues. Looked up from germline, CDR1 is ENHRY and CDR2 is SYGVKD. After removal of 6 bases from V and 4 bases from J, the junction contained 10 bases not matched to a gene. CDR3 region: CAISRQGLLGETQYF. CDR3 nucleotides: TGTGCCATCAGCCGACAGGGGTTGTTGGGAGAGACCCAGTACTTC.

The chain employs TRBV6-5 and TRBJ2-1; 14 bases agree with TRBD2. V was clipped by 6 bases and J by 10 bases; unmatched bases: 11. This CDR3 region has 16 residues. Germline V gene data show CDR1 as MNHEY and CDR2 as SVGAGI. The CDR3 region is CASRTTGTSGSNEQFF. CDR3 nucleotides: TGTGCCAGCAGGACTACCGGGACTAGCGGGAGCAACGAGCAGTTCTTC.

This clonotype was seen more than once but under ten times. The V call is TRBV29-1, the J call TRBJ2-3; D gene uncertain. The germline CDR1 and CDR2 sequences are SQVTM and ANQGSEA. This CDR3 spans 11 amino acids. V was shortened by 7 bases and J by 8 bases, with 13 bases between the two germline ends. The CDR3 loop is CSAPTGGTQYF. The CDR3 DNA is TGCAGCGCGCCGACCGGTGGTACGCAGTATTTT.

The chain employs TRBV18 and TRBJ1-2; TRBD1 agrees at 8 bases. V was pared by 2 bases and J by 8 bases, with 4 bases of the junction left unmatched. The germline CDR1 and CDR2 sequences are KGHSH and LQKENI. The CDR3 is made up of 13 amino acids. The CDR3 region is CASSPATGEGYTF. The DNA of the CDR3 is TGTGCCAGCTCACCAGCGACAGGGGAAGGCTACACCTTC.

The V and J genes are TRBV9 and TRBJ2-7; TRBD1 matches 9 bases. V dropped 0 bases and J dropped 5; count of bases not matched to a gene: 6. Germline V CDR1 and CDR2: SGDLS, YYNGEE. This CDR3 has 15 residues. CDR3 sequence: CASSVGGQGLDEQYF. Here the CDR3 DNA reads TGTGCCAGCAGCGTAGGGGGACAGGGTCTAGACGAGCAGTACTTC.

The J gene is TRBJ2-7, the V gene TRBV29-1; D is possibly TRBD1 (6 bases). Germline V gives CDR1 SQVTM, CDR2 ANQGSEA. V dropped 7 bases and J dropped 5 bases, with 21 bases sitting between them. The CDR3 covers 14 residues. The CDR3 DNA is TGCAGCGCCCGCACAGGGACCCAGCCTGACGAGCAGTACTTC. Translated, it gives CSARTGTQPDEQYF.

The chain is built from TRBV7-3 and TRBJ1-2, with 8 bases identical to TRBD1. The J segment lost 6 bases and the V segment lost 4 bases, leaving 7 bases of the junction unmatched. Germline values: CDR1 SGHTA, CDR2 FQGTGA. This CDR3 comprises 14 residues. The CDR3 loop is CASSSTGARDGYTF. The CDR3 DNA follows: TGTGCCAGCAGCTCGACAGGGGCGCGGGATGGCTACACCTTC.

The sample holds many counts of this clonotype. The V gene is TRBV10-3, the J gene TRBJ1-1; TRBD1 agrees at 7 bases. Germline lookup yields CDR1 ENHRY and CDR2 SYGVKD. This CDR3 has 13 amino acids. The junction had 4 bases not matched to a gene; V was cut back by 5 bases and J by 4 bases. The CDR3 nucleotides are TGTGCCATCAGTAGGGGGCAGGGCACTGAAGCTTTCTTT. This gives the protein CAISRGQGTEAFF.

The rearrangement links TRBV18 to TRBJ1-1; 12 bases are a match to TRBD1. V was clipped by 5 bases and J by 5 bases; unmatched bases: 9. Germline CDR1 is KGHSH and CDR2 is LQKENI. This CDR3 has 16 amino acids. The CDR3 here is CASSSRDRGRHTEAFF. In DNA, the CDR3 is TGTGCCAGCTCATCCCGGGACAGGGGGCGCCATACTGAAGCTTTCTTT.

The V call is TRBV5-1, the J call TRBJ2-1; perhaps TRBD2 as D (5 bases). Germline lookup yields CDR1 SGHRS and CDR2 YFSETQ. The CDR3 is made up of 15 amino acids. Trimming left V 0 bases short and J 3 bases short, with 10 bases between. CDR3 region: CASSLEATSYNEQFF. CDR3 DNA: TGCGCCAGCAGCTTGGAGGCAACTAGCTACAATGAGCAGTTCTTC.

This clonotype has just one count. The chain joins TRBV20-1 to TRBJ2-7; possible D gene TRBD2, 6 bases. CDR1 DFQATT and CDR2 SNEGSKA come from the germline V gene (reference sequence). The CDR3 has 14 residues. V was clipped by 4 bases and J by 4 bases, with 17 bases between them. In nucleotides, the CDR3 is TGCAGTGCTAATGGGGTTGGTGGACTATACGAGCAGTACTTC. It encodes CSANGVGGLYEQYF.

CDR3 sequence reads: CAISGWQGAYNEQFF. As DNA, the CDR3 is TGTGCCATCAGTGGGTGGCAGGGGGCATACAATGAGCAGTTCTTC. The V call is TRBV10-3, the J call TRBJ2-1; TRBD1 agrees at 8 bases. V was pared by 4 bases and J by 4 bases, with 6 bases of the junction left unmatched. The CDR3 spans 15 residues. Germline V CDR1 and CDR2: ENHRY, SYGVKD.

The chain uses TRBV20-1 and TRBJ2-1; the D is unclear. There are 11 residues in the CDR3. Germline CDR1 DFQATT, CDR2 SNEGSKA (reference sequence). Trimming shortened V by 0 bases and J by 9 bases, and 6 bases separated the two germline ends. The CDR3 coding sequence is TGCAGTGCTAGAGATTGGGGTGAGCAGTTCTTC. Encoded protein: CSARDWGEQFF.

This chain uses TRBV3-1 with TRBJ2-4; 9 nucleotides line up with TRBD2. Trimming cost V 0 bases and J 13 bases; bases outside gene matches: 16. This CDR3 spans 17 amino acids. CDR1 is LGHDT and CDR2 is YNNKEL in the germline V gene (reference sequence). CDR3 in amino acids: CASSQDRIAGVYNEQYF. In DNA, the CDR3 is TGTGCCAGCAGCCAAGATAGGATAGCGGGGGTATACAATGAGCAGTACTTC.

The chain is built from TRBV7-2 and TRBJ2-3, with D possibly matching TRBD1 (5 bases). CDR3 length: 14 residues. Germline-derived CDR1 and CDR2 are SGHTA and FQGNSA. Trimming shortened V by 5 bases and J by 9 bases, and 18 bases separated the two germline ends. CDR3 protein: CASSRLREEGTQYF. The CDR3 DNA reads as TGTGCCAGCAGCCGGCTCAGGGAAGAAGGAACGCAGTATTTT.

The J gene is TRBJ2-2, the V gene TRBV7-2; TRBD2 matches 10 bases. The CDR3 is made up of 17 amino acids. Germline-derived CDR1 and CDR2 are SGHTA and FQGNSA. With 1 base clipped from V and 1 base from J, the junction kept 3 bases outside the gene matches. CDR3 nucleotides: TGTGCCAGCAGCTTAGGCCAGCGGGGGGGGAACACCGGGGAGCTGTTTTTT. Amino acid sequence: CASSLGQRGGNTGELFF.